This T cell receptor beta chain appears in the sequencing data of a study of blood T cell repertoires in COVID-19. Across the whole study: The origin of the acute and convalescent COVID-19 samples was the United States, Italy and Spain. T cells, B-cell-depleted T cells, or PBMCs provided the cDNA or gDNA that served as material.

The V end lost 0 bases, the J end lost 2 bases, and 7 bases lay between the germline ends. CDR3 size: 14 residues. The V gene's germline CDR1 is SGHNT and CDR2 YYREEE (reference sequence). In the study's own analysis: Using reference gene primer amplification, nucleated cell counts were estimated. Generated by immunoSEQ multiplex PCR, the TCRdb table keeps only in-frame clones and is missing some. The DNA was the basis for D and trimming; V, J and clone size are from that table. Here the sample spans about 170,000 clones, 83% being singletons. The origin of this receptor is a woman in her 70s who had recovered from COVID-19. V is TRBV5-4 and J is TRBJ2-3; tentative D call: TRBD2 (5 bases). Input material: peripheral blood. CDR3 sequence: CASSLADFTDTQYF. CDR3 nucleotide sequence: TGTGCCAGCAGCTTGGCGGACTTCACAGATACGCAGTATTTT.